Presented here are 21 T cell receptor beta chains from one specimen sequenced in a study of PD-1 blockade in classical Hodgkin lymphoma. Repertoires were generated with immunoSEQ multiplex PCR, while TCRdb's copy carries only in-frame clones and drops some. Seen here are thousands of clones, roughly 86% observed once, and the top ten hold under 55%. Brentuximab vedotin exposure varied among the patients, all of whom had relapsed after autologous stem cell transplantation. Sequenced here: peripheral blood mononuclear cells (PBMCs), sampled before the second cycle of nivolumab. Receptor source: a human donor with classical Hodgkin lymphoma.

A single count supports this clone. The V call is TRBV6-1, the J call TRBJ2-7, with TRBD1 as a possible D gene (5 bases). V shed 6 bases and J shed 5 bases, with 11 bases lying between them. The CDR3 sequence is 12 residues long. Germline V lookup: CDR1 MNHNS, CDR2 SASEGT. CDR3 residues: CASSKGINEQYV. The DNA for the CDR3 is TGTGCCAGCAGCAAGGGGATAAACGAGCAGTACGTC.

The rearrangement links TRBV19 to TRBJ1-5; TRBD1 matches at 9 bases. CDR3 length equals 15 residues. CDR1 and CDR2 from the germline V gene are LNHDA and SQIVND (reference sequence). J gave up 4 bases and V 7 bases, and 8 bases lay outside the gene matches. The CDR3 DNA is TGTGCCAGTACTAGGACAGGGGTAGGAAATCAGCCCCAGCATTTT. Amino acids: CASTRTGVGNQPQHF.

V and J are TRBV5-5 and TRBJ1-5; 8 nucleotides agree with TRBD1. From germline, CDR1 is SGHKS and CDR2 YYEKEE (reference sequence). The ends lost 4 bases at V and 3 bases at J; junction bases unmatched: 3. This CDR3 has 14 amino acids. CDR3 DNA: TGTGCCAGCAGCCGACAGGGGAACAATCAGCCCCAGCATTTT. Amino acid sequence: CASSRQGNNQPQHF.

V is TRBV5-1 and J is TRBJ2-5; no definite D call. Germline CDR1 is SGHRS and CDR2 is YFSETQ. V lost 7 bases to trimming and J lost 5 bases, with 18 bases between them. This CDR3 comprises 14 residues. For the CDR3, the DNA is TGCGCCAGCGCCCTACAGCTTCCAATGGAGACCCAGTACTTC. Residues: CASALQLPMETQYF.

The chain combines TRBV6-1 with TRBJ1-5, with D maybe TRBD1 (5 bases). CDR1 is MNHNS, CDR2 SASEGT, per germline. V lost 3 bases and J lost 14, with 23 bases in between. The CDR3 is 15 residues long. CDR3 sequence: CASSEALSGSSTKHF. The CDR3 coding sequence is TGTGCCAGCAGTGAGGCCCTGTCAGGGTCCTCTACAAAGCATTTT.

This rearrangement joins TRBV25-1 to TRBJ1-2, with no clear D. V was cut by 3 bases and J by 4 bases, with 15 bases left in between. CDR1 is MGHDK, CDR2 SYGVNS, per germline. The length of the CDR3 is 15 residues. CDR3 DNA: TGTGCCAGCAGTGATCAGTCCGGGATTTTCTATGGCTACACCTTC. Translating it yields CASSDQSGIFYGYTF.

This clone was detected only a few times. This chain uses TRBV6-5 with TRBJ2-5, with D hard to call. Germline V gives CDR1 MNHEY, CDR2 SVGAGI. The CDR3 length is 16 residues. Trimming pared 1 base from V and 3 bases from J, leaving 15 bases between. This CDR3 reads CASSYYGPKKKETQYF. In nucleotides, the CDR3 is TGTGCCAGCAGTTACTATGGACCGAAAAAGAAAGAGACCCAGTACTTC.

This clone was observed once. CDR3 coding DNA: TGTGCTAGTGGTCTCACACGGACAGGGTACGGATCACCCCTCCACTTT. Translation: CASGLTRTGYGSPLHF. The chain couples TRBV12-5 to TRBJ1-6; 8 bases map to TRBD1. The germline V gene has CDR1 LGHNT and CDR2 FRNRAP. This CDR3 spans 16 amino acids. V lost 5 bases and J lost 10; bases outside the gene matches: 13.

The chain couples TRBV6-1 to TRBJ2-7; D possibly uses TRBD1 or TRBD2 (5 bases each). Germline V gives CDR1 MNHNS, CDR2 SASEGT. V lost 6 bases, J lost 5 bases, and 8 bases lay in between. This CDR3 has 11 residues. Here the CDR3 DNA reads TGTGCCAGCAGGTGGGACGACGAGCAGTACGTC. Protein: CASRWDDEQYV.

In DNA form, the CDR3 reads TGCAGTGCTAGGTGGGGTACTGAAGCTTTCTTT. Amino acid sequence: CSARWGTEAFF. The chain employs TRBV20-1 and TRBJ1-1; D ambiguous. The V and J ends lost 3 bases and 5 bases respectively, with 7 bases between them. The CDR3 is made up of 11 amino acids. Germline loops: CDR1 DFQATT, CDR2 SNEGSKA (reference sequence).

The chain joins TRBV6-5 to TRBJ1-2, with 8 bases aligning to TRBD1. There are 13 residues in the CDR3. In germline, CDR1 is MNHEY, CDR2 SVGAGI. J gave up 4 bases and V 6 bases, and 4 bases lay outside the gene matches. The CDR3 here is CASSPGTGYGYTF. In DNA form, the CDR3 reads TGTGCCAGCAGCCCCGGGACAGGCTATGGCTACACCTTC.

The chain has TRBV2 and TRBJ1-4; D is uncertain. The V end lost 2 bases, the J end lost 4 bases, and 11 bases lay between the germline ends. CDR3 length equals 15 residues. CDR1 is SNHLY and CDR2 is FYNNEI in the germline V gene. CDR3 DNA: TGTGCCAGCAGTGAAACTTGGGCCATTAATGAAAAACTGTTTTTT. This gives the protein CASSETWAINEKLFF.

The chain joins TRBV6-1 to TRBJ2-5; D possibly corresponds to TRBD2 (6 bases). Germline values: CDR1 MNHNS, CDR2 SASEGT. Trimming took off 1 base at V and 5 bases at J, with 8 bases between the two ends. CDR3 length: 13 amino acids. CDR3 region: CASSEVGRETQYF. CDR3 DNA sequence: TGTGCCAGCAGTGAAGTGGGGAGGGAGACCCAGTACTTC.

In its sample, this clone was seen once. The gene calls are TRBV6-1 and TRBJ1-2, with TRBD1 as a possible D gene (5 bases). Germline lookup yields CDR1 MNHNS and CDR2 SASEGT. The V end lost 6 bases, the J end lost 4 bases, and 12 bases lay between the germline ends. The CDR3 runs to 13 residues. The CDR3 region has the DNA TGTGCCAGCAGACCGGACACCTCCTATGGCTACACCTTC. The encoded protein is CASRPDTSYGYTF.

The chain couples TRBV6-1 to TRBJ2-7; D call uncertain. The ends were cut back, 2 bases at V and 5 bases at J, with 4 bases in the middle. Germline V gene data show CDR1 as MNHNS and CDR2 as SASEGT. The CDR3 is made up of 11 amino acids. The CDR3, as DNA: TGTGCCAGCAGTGAAAACCACGAGCAGTACGTC. Its translation: CASSENHEQYV.

J is TRBJ1-2 and V is TRBV7-2; 9 bases are a match to TRBD1. The germline V gene has CDR1 SGHTA and CDR2 FQGNSA. The ends lost 5 bases at V and 0 bases at J; junction bases unmatched: 4. The CDR3 runs 15 residues. CDR3 DNA sequence: TGTGCCAGCAGCATTAGACAGGGGGCTAACTATGGCTACACCTTC. It encodes CASSIRQGANYGYTF.

This chain joins TRBV27 and TRBJ1-2, with TRBD1 matching over 7 bases. CDR1 is MNHEY and CDR2 is SMNVEV in the germline V gene (reference sequence). With 5 bases clipped from V and 5 bases from J, the junction kept 5 bases outside the gene matches. The length of the CDR3 is 13 residues. This chain's CDR3 is CASSRQGPYGYTF. The CDR3 nucleotides are TGTGCCAGCAGTCGACAGGGACCGTATGGCTACACCTTC.

J is TRBJ1-1 and V is TRBV11-3; D is ambiguous. The V end was cut by 4 bases, the J end by 0 bases, with 9 bases between. The CDR3 contains 14 residues. The germline CDR1 and CDR2 sequences are SGHNT and YENEEA. CDR3 DNA sequence: TGTGCCAGCAGCTGGGAGGGTTTGAACACTGAAGCTTTCTTT. The encoded protein is CASSWEGLNTEAFF.

V and J are TRBV4-1 and TRBJ2-7; a possible D gene is TRBD2 (6 bases). The V end was cut by 4 bases, the J end by 5 bases, with 9 bases between. There are 12 residues in the CDR3. Germline V gene lookup returns CDR1 MGHRA and CDR2 YSYEKL. The CDR3 coding sequence is TGCGCCAGCAGCCTCCGGGGGAACGAGCAGTACGTC. Its protein is CASSLRGNEQYV.

The chain has TRBV18 and TRBJ2-1; D may correspond to TRBD1 or TRBD2 (5 bases each). Germline V gene data show CDR1 as KGHSH and CDR2 as LQKENI. This CDR3 has 12 amino acids. Trimming took 1 base from V and 8 from J, leaving 6 bases between them. The CDR3 spells CASSPQGHEQFF. DNA for the CDR3: TGTGCCAGCTCACCACAGGGACATGAGCAGTTCTTC.

The rearrangement joins TRBV5-3 to TRBJ2-3; D remains ambiguous. TRBV5-3 is designated an ORF whose function remains uncertain. CDR3 length: 14 amino acids. Trimming stripped 4 bases from V and 0 bases from J, with 9 bases between. CDR3 bases: TGTGCCAGAAGCGTTAGGGCTAGCACAGATACGCAGTATTTT. This translates into CARSVRASTDTQYF.